Listed below are T cell receptor beta chains from one sample, sequenced in a study of cytomegalovirus exposure and HLA in healthy donors. The assay was immunoSEQ multiplex PCR, and TCRdb's table has in-frame clones only and misses some. The sample includes some 96,000 clones, about three quarters of them seen just once. The sequenced material came from PBMCs. The receptors were gathered from a man aged 40-50 years in good health and CMV-seropositive. Both conserved end residues are trimmed from each CDR3. The D gene is left open where the match is weak.

TRBV2	TRBJ2-7	-	ASTNPPGYEQY
TRBV6-1	TRBJ2-7	TRBD1	ASSVTGVGSYEQY
TRBV6-5	TRBJ2-4	TRBD2	ASASGNENIQY
TRBV27	TRBJ2-1	-	ASSESGTYNEQF
TRBV11-2	TRBJ2-3	TRBD1	ASSPQGGTQY
TRBV19	TRBJ2-2	TRBD2	ASSMGTSANTGELF
TRBV7-9	TRBJ1-2	-	ASSIGGDYGYT
TRBV28	TRBJ2-1	-	ASSVRGAQF
TRBV5-1	TRBJ2-1	TRBD2	ASSLGLAGGDDEQF
TRBV19	TRBJ1-5	-	ASSMGQGSQPQH
TRBV19	TRBJ2-7	TRBD1	ASSMGSRDRQY